The next 27 T cell receptor beta chains were all read from a single sample in a study of blood T cells in healthy people across ages. Using a J-beta primer mix together with a sample-barcoded 5' primer, a second PCR was run for about 7 to 12 cycles. One entry per CDR3 protein, called by TCRdb with MiXCR from the 5' RACE reads. The sample lists 1.8 million or so distinct CDR3 sequences, about two fifths seen once, with 23% in the top ten. Sequenced input: blood. Receptors were obtained from a human donor in good health.

J is TRBJ2-7 and V is TRBV12-3 or TRBV12-4; tentatively, D is TRBD2 (6 bases). V shed 6 bases and J shed 5 bases, with 20 bases lying between them. The CDR3 has 15 amino acids. As DNA, the CDR3 is TGTGCCAGCAGCCGCCGAAGGGCGGGAAATCACGAGCAGTACTTC. This codes for CASSRRRAGNHEQYF.

This clonotype came up a few times. This sequence joins TRBV7-6 and TRBJ2-1; unclear D gene. Germline CDR1 SGHVS, CDR2 FNYEAQ. This CDR3 has 13 amino acids. V lost 1 base to trimming and J lost 8 bases, with 9 bases between them. The CDR3: CASSLVNGHEQFF. As DNA, the CDR3 is TGTGCCAGCAGCTTAGTGAACGGGCATGAGCAGTTCTTC.

This clonotype was recorded a few times. The chain has TRBV29-1 and TRBJ2-5, with D possibly TRBD2 on 6 matching bases. The CDR3 length is 12 residues. Germline V gene sequence: CDR1 SQVTM, CDR2 ANQGSEA. V gave up 4 bases and J gave up 5 bases, with 11 bases separating them. CDR3 DNA sequence: TGCAGCGTTGTGGTTAGCGGCGAGACCCAGTACTTC. It yields the protein CSVVVSGETQYF.

A few counts support this clonotype. At one end, the junction sequence differs from germline, possibly due to a read error. CDR3 protein: CATSIRNEQYF. The CDR3 nucleotides are TGTGCCACCAGTATTAGGAACGAGCAGTACTTC. The V call is TRBV12-3 or TRBV12-4, the J call TRBJ2-7; D uncertain. The CDR3 is made up of 11 amino acids.

There are a few counts of this clonotype. The chain is built from TRBV28 and TRBJ2-5; either TRBD1 or TRBD2 may supply D (5 bases each). The end of the DNA is better explained by TRBJ2-7, so the J call may be wrong. Looked up from germline, CDR1 is MDHEN and CDR2 is SYDVKM. The CDR3 is 16 amino acids. CDR3 in DNA: TGTGCCAGCAGTTTTAGGTTTGGGGACCAGTCTTCCGAGCAGTACTTC. As protein: CASSFRFGDQSSEQYF.

For this clonotype: An end of the junction does not agree with germline; a read error may underlie this. The gene calls are TRBV10-3 and TRBJ2-3; D remains ambiguous. This CDR3 has 16 amino acids. CDR1 ENHRY and CDR2 SYGVKD come from the germline V gene. The CDR3 here is CATSESGVPGTDTQYF. CDR3 coding DNA: TGTGCCACCAGTGAGTCAGGAGTCCCCGGCACAGATACGCAGTATTTT.

The chain is built from TRBV29-1 and TRBJ2-7; the D is unclear. The end of the DNA fits TRBJ2-5 better, so the J call may be wrong. CDR1 is SQVTM, CDR2 ANQGSEA, per germline. This CDR3 is 13 amino acids long. The CDR3 DNA reads TGCAGCGGAGGACGGACCCCTGAGGAGACCCAGTACTTC. Amino acids: CSGGRTPEETQYF.

This sequence joins TRBV25-1 and TRBJ2-1, with 10 positions matching TRBD1. The germline V gene has CDR1 MGHDK and CDR2 SYGVNS. The CDR3 contains 14 residues. With V trimmed by 7 bases and J by 5 bases, 5 bases remained unmatched. As DNA, the CDR3 is TGTGCCAGCAAATCGGACAGGGGGAACAATGAGCAGTTCTTC. Translation: CASKSDRGNNEQFF. Based on the CDR3 plus reference TRBV25-1 and TRBJ2-1, the full variable domain is EADIYQTPRYLVIGTGKKITLECSQTMGHDKMYWYQQDPGMELHLIHYSYGVNSTEKGDLSSESTVSRIRTEHFPLTLESARPSHTSQYLCASKSDRGNNEQFFGPGTRLTVL.

This sequence joins TRBV2 and TRBJ2-7; D uncertain. The CDR3 extends over 16 amino acids. In germline, CDR1 is SNHLY, CDR2 FYNNEI. Trimming shortened V by 7 bases and J by 2 bases, and 21 bases separated the two germline ends. CDR3 sequence reads: CASTPSGWELPYEQYF. In DNA, the CDR3 is TGTGCCAGCACCCCCTCCGGATGGGAATTGCCCTACGAGCAGTACTTC.

Note on this clonotype: This sequence may be a read error, since a much larger clone differs from it by one base. This sequence joins TRBV7-2 and TRBJ2-4; no definite D call. CDR3 length: 13 amino acids. Germline V gene data show CDR1 as SGHTA and CDR2 as FQGNSA. The CDR3 region is CASTKDPKNIRYF. CDR3 nucleotides: TGTGCCAGCACCAAAGACCCTAAAAACATTCGGTACTTC.

The rearrangement uses TRBV5-1 and TRBJ1-4, with a tentative D call TRBD1 (5 bases). V was cut by 2 bases and J by 3 bases, with 11 bases left in between. The CDR3 is 15 amino acids. CDR1 and CDR2 from the germline V gene are SGHRS and YFSETQ. CDR3 loop: CASSFNTGPNEKLFF. CDR3 DNA: TGCGCCAGCAGCTTCAATACAGGACCTAATGAAAAACTGTTTTTT.

This clonotype appeared a few times. V is TRBV29-1 and J is TRBJ2-3; D not resolved. The CDR3 loop spans 10 amino acids. The V end was cut by 8 bases, the J end by 6 bases, with 9 bases between. Per the germline V gene, CDR1 is SQVTM and CDR2 is ANQGSEA. The CDR3 DNA reads TGCAGCTACGGTGTGGATACGCAGTATTTT. Amino acids: CSYGVDTQYF.

This sequence joins TRBV20-1 and TRBJ1-2; 8 bases are a match to TRBD1. V was clipped by 4 bases and J by 2 bases; unmatched bases: 6. CDR1 is DFQATT, CDR2 SNEGSKA, per germline (reference sequence). The CDR3 length is 14 residues. The CDR3 reads CSANQGALNYGYTF. CDR3 nucleotide sequence: TGCAGTGCTAATCAGGGGGCGTTGAACTATGGCTACACCTTC.

The J gene is TRBJ1-6, the V gene TRBV9, with 8 bases identical to TRBD1. The CDR3 has 15 amino acids. Germline V CDR1 and CDR2: SGDLS, YYNGEE. Trimming took 4 bases from V and 7 from J; bases not matched to a gene: 7. The CDR3 DNA reads as TGTGCCAGCAGCCTGGTGGACAGGGCCAATTCACCCCTCCACTTT. This translates into CASSLVDRANSPLHF.

This chain uses TRBV20-1 with TRBJ2-1; 8 positions match TRBD2. Germline V gives CDR1 DFQATT, CDR2 SNEGSKA (reference sequence). CDR3 length: 14 amino acids. The ends lost 6 bases at V and 7 bases at J; junction bases unmatched: 11. In DNA, the CDR3 is TGCAGTGCGGAACGGGGGGGCCCCTCGAATGAGCAGTTCTTC. Its translation is CSAERGGPSNEQFF.

The rearrangement joins TRBV3-1 to TRBJ2-1; 7 bases map to TRBD1. The CDR3 is made up of 19 amino acids. Trimming took 0 bases from V and 0 from J; bases not matched to a gene: 11. The germline gives CDR1 LGHDT, CDR2 YNNKEL (reference sequence). The CDR3 nucleotides read TGTGCCAGCAGCCAAGAGGTAGCGAGGGGGCCGAGCTCCTACAATGAGCAGTTCTTC. Encoded protein: CASSQEVARGPSSYNEQFF.

The rearrangement joins TRBV13 to TRBJ2-1; D remains ambiguous. The ends were cut back, 8 bases at V and 9 bases at J, with 20 bases in the middle. CDR3 length equals 14 residues. Germline CDR1 and CDR2: PRHDT and FYEKMQ (reference sequence). CDR3 residues: CASAYGSPTGEQFF. The CDR3 DNA follows: TGTGCCAGCGCTTATGGTAGCCCCACCGGTGAGCAGTTCTTC.

This clonotype occurred a few times. The chain carries TRBV15 and TRBJ2-5, with a possible D match to TRBD2 (6 bases). The DNA end is a closer match to TRBJ2-7, so the J assignment may be wrong. Germline CDR1 reads LNHNV; CDR2 reads YYDKDF (reference sequence). CDR3 length: 16 residues. CDR3 region: CATSRDRAGPTGEQYF. CDR3 bases: TGTGCCACCAGCAGAGACCGGGCGGGGCCAACAGGCGAGCAGTACTTC.

This sequence joins TRBV4-2 and TRBJ2-5, with unresolved D. Between the trimmed V and J ends, which lost 1 base and 5 bases, there was a span of 11 bases. Germline values: CDR1 LGHNA, CDR2 YNFKEQ. The CDR3 spans 14 residues. The CDR3 is CASSQVGLGETQYF. Here the CDR3 DNA reads TGTGCCAGCAGCCAAGTCGGGTTGGGGGAGACCCAGTACTTC.

The V and J genes are TRBV7-8 and TRBJ1-2; D call uncertain. V lost 5 bases and J 5 bases, leaving 18 bases between the germline ends. The germline gives CDR1 SGHVS, CDR2 FQNEAQ. The CDR3 is made up of 15 amino acids. The CDR3 DNA is TGTGCCAGCAGCCCCACCCGGACCTGGTTATATGGCTACACCTTC. Translating gives CASSPTRTWLYGYTF.

The chain has TRBV2 and TRBJ2-5; D gene ambiguous. Trimming took 11 bases from V and 2 from J, leaving 9 bases between them. Looked up from germline, CDR1 is SNHLY and CDR2 is FYNNEI. The CDR3 is made up of 11 amino acids. The CDR3: CAAHEQETQYF. CDR3 sequence (DNA): TGTGCCGCACACGAACAAGAGACCCAGTACTTC.

This clonotype was recorded a few times. CDR3: CSASESLLGYGYTF. The CDR3 coding sequence is TGCAGTGCTAGCGAATCCCTTCTCGGATATGGCTACACCTTC. This chain uses TRBV20-1 with TRBJ1-2; D not resolved. Germline values: CDR1 DFQATT, CDR2 SNEGSKA (reference sequence). The CDR3 spans 14 residues. V was trimmed by 3 bases and J by 5 bases, leaving 16 bases between them.

V and J are TRBV12-3 or TRBV12-4 and TRBJ2-5; a possible D gene is TRBD2 (5 bases). This CDR3 is built from 13 residues. Trimming left V 3 bases short and J 5 bases short, with 10 bases between. CDR3 DNA: TGTGCCAGCAGTTTTGACCAGCGGGAGACCCAGTACTTC. Translation gives CASSFDQRETQYF.

Concerning this clonotype itself: An end of the junction differs from the germline gene, which may be a read error. The chain links TRBV5-5 to TRBJ2-3, with D possibly matching TRBD2 (5 bases). Germline V gene lookup returns CDR1 SGHKS and CDR2 YYEKEE (reference sequence). The CDR3 has 14 amino acids. The CDR3 loop is CASSKLDPVDTRYF. Written as DNA, the CDR3 is TGTGCCAGCAGCAAACTAGATCCGGTAGATACGCGGTATTTT.

The CDR3 protein is CASRTDVGGQYF. The CDR3 DNA is TGTGCCAGCAGGACGGACGTAGGGGGCCAGTACTTC. The chain has TRBV12-3 or TRBV12-4 and TRBJ2-7, with 7 nucleotides matching TRBD1. V was pared by 6 bases and J by 10 bases, with 9 bases of the junction left unmatched. The CDR3 contains 12 residues.

This chain connects TRBV5-5 to TRBJ2-1; no reliable D call. This CDR3 spans 14 amino acids. Germline lookup yields CDR1 SGHKS and CDR2 YYEKEE (reference sequence). Trimming cost V 4 bases and J 0 bases, with 8 bases left between them. The CDR3 nucleotides read TGTGCCAGCAGCCGAGACGCCTCCTACAATGAGCAGTTCTTC. Its translation is CASSRDASYNEQFF.

The rearrangement joins TRBV14 to TRBJ1-6, with D unclear. The ends were cut back, 0 bases at V and 3 bases at J, with 15 bases in the middle. Germline CDR1 SGHDN, CDR2 FVKESK. This CDR3 has 18 residues. The CDR3 DNA is TGTGCCAGCAGCCAAGATGCCGGAGGGCCTAACTATAATTCACCCCTCCACTTT. The encoded protein is CASSQDAGGPNYNSPLHF.